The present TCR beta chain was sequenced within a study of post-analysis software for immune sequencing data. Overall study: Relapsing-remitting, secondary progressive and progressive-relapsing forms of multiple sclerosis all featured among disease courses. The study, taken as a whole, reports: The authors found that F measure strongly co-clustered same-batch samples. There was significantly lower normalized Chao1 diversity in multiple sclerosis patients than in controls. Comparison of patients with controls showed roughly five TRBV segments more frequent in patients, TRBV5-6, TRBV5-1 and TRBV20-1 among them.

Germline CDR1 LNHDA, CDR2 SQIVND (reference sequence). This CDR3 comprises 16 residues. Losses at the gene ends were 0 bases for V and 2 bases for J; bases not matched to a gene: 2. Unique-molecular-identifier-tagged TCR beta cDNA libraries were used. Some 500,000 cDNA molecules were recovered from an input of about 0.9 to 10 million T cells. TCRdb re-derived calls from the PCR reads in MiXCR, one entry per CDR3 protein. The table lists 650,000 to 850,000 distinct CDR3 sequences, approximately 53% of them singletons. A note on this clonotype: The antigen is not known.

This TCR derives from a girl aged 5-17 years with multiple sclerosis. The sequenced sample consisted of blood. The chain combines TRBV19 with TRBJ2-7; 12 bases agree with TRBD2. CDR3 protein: CASSIDLAGGPYEQYF. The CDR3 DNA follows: TGTGCCAGTAGTATAGATCTAGCGGGAGGGCCCTACGAGCAGTACTTC.